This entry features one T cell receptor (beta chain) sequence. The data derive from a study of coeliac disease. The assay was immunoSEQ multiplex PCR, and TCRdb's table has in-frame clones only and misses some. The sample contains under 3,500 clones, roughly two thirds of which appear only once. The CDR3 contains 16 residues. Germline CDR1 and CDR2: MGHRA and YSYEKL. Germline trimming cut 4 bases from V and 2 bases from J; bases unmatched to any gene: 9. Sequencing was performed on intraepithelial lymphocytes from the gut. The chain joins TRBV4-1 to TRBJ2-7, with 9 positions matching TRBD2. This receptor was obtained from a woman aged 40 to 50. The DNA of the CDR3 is TGCGCCAGCAGCCCCCAAGTCGCGGGAGGGACCTACGAGCAGTACTTC. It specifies CASSPQVAGGTYEQYF.